This TCR beta chain was profiled in a study of a mutant IDH1 vaccine in newly diagnosed glioma. At the level of the study: Standard pretreatment was either radiotherapy, temozolomide, or, for most, radiochemotherapy with temozolomide.

The protocol was immunoSEQ multiplex PCR, while the TCRdb copy is restricted to in-frame clones and leaves out a portion. Of 31,000 or so clones in the sample, roughly 80% were seen once. The CDR3 spans 12 residues. Germline assignment: CDR1 SNHLY and CDR2 FYNNEI. V lost 4 bases and J 4 bases, leaving 7 bases between the germline ends. Time point denoted: week 35, safety follow-up. Topical imiquimod was applied with each vaccine dose, which held 300 ug of mutant IDH1 20-mer peptide. There were eight vaccinations for patients, given in weeks 1, 3, 5, 7, 11, 15, 19 and 23. Regarding this clone: Its antigen is currently unknown.

Sequences were derived from PBMCs, sampled from a glioma patient whose treatment included an IDH1 peptide vaccine. The V call is TRBV2, the J call TRBJ2-5; unclear D gene. The TCR was taken from a woman aged 40 to 55 with glioma. Here the CDR3 reads CASSALRETQYF. Here the CDR3 DNA reads TGTGCCAGCAGTGCTCTCAGAGAGACCCAGTACTTC.